A selection of T cell receptor beta chains follows, all from one sample in a study of OX40 agonist ivuxolimab in advanced cancers. Assay: immunoSEQ multiplex PCR; the TCRdb copy retains only in-frame clones and omits some. Of about 94,000 clones in the sample, over 75% are singletons; the top ten hold approximately 0.3%. The source was CD4+ or CD8+ T cells sorted from blood, collected in a trial of the OX40 agonist ivuxolimab. All receptors come from an adult with an advanced solid tumor such as melanoma, head and neck, liver or kidney cancer. CDR3s include the opening cysteine and the closing phenylalanine or tryptophan. A D gene is named only where the DNA matches it firmly. Clone size is given for some rows only: seen once, a few or many times, or a class if the clone is expanded.

V: TRBV19
J: TRBJ1-2
size: .
D: .
DNA: TGTGCCAGTAGTATTTCGGGAGCCTATGGCTACACCTTC
CDR3: CASSISGAYGYTF

V: TRBV9
J: TRBJ2-2
size: .
D: TRBD2
DNA: TGTGCCAGCAGCGTAGACGCCGGGGGGACGAACACCGGGGAGCTGTTTTTT
CDR3: CASSVDAGGTNTGELFF

V: TRBV29-1
J: TRBJ2-2
size: .
D: .
DNA: TGCAGCGTTGATCTAAGGGGACAATCTCCCCTCTTAACCGGGGAGCTGTTTTTT
CDR3: CSVDLRGQSPLLTGELFF

V: TRBV19
J: TRBJ1-5
size: .
D: TRBD1
DNA: TGTGCCAGTAGTCCGGGACAGGGGAGGGGTCGCGGTCAGCCCCAGCATTTT
CDR3: CASSPGQGRGRGQPQHF

V: TRBV9
J: TRBJ2-5
size: .
D: TRBD2
DNA: TGTGCCAGCAGTTCCGGACTAGACCAAGAGACCCAGTACTTC
CDR3: CASSSGLDQETQYF

V: TRBV9
J: TRBJ2-3
size: .
D: TRBD1
DNA: TGTGCCAGCAGCCGAGTGGACAGGCACACAGATACGCAGTATTTT
CDR3: CASSRVDRHTDTQYF

V: TRBV5-1
J: TRBJ2-1
size: .
D: TRBD2
DNA: TGCGCCAGCAGCTTGGGACTAGCTGATGAGCAGTTCTTC
CDR3: CASSLGLADEQFF

V: TRBV6-5
J: TRBJ1-6
size: .
D: .
DNA: TGTGCCAGCAGTTACGGGGGGGCCCCGGGGAATTCACCCCTCCACTTT
CDR3: CASSYGGAPGNSPLHF

V: TRBV30
J: TRBJ1-1
size: .
D: .
DNA: TGTGCCTGGAGGGGGGGAGTTGAAGCTTTCTTT
CDR3: CAWRGGVEAFF

V: TRBV7-9
J: TRBJ2-5
size: .
D: TRBD1
DNA: TGTGCCAGCACCTACACGGACAGGGAAAAAGAGACCCAGTACTTC
CDR3: CASTYTDREKETQYF

V: TRBV14
J: TRBJ2-1
size: .
D: TRBD2
DNA: TGTGCCAGCAGCCAAGTAGTGGCGGGGGGACCCAGGAATGAGCAGTTCTTC
CDR3: CASSQVVAGGPRNEQFF

V: TRBV18
J: TRBJ2-7
size: .
D: .
DNA: TGTGCCAGCTCACCAAGGACGACGGGGCCCTACGAGCAGTACTTC
CDR3: CASSPRTTGPYEQYF

V: TRBV7-8
J: TRBJ1-1
size: .
D: .
DNA: TGTGCCAGCAGCTTCTCAGGGTACGGCGCTGAAGCTTTCTTT
CDR3: CASSFSGYGAEAFF

V: TRBV2
J: TRBJ2-7
size: .
D: TRBD1
DNA: TGTGCCAGCAGTGAAATTTGGGTAGGGGGCTTAGGCGAGCAGTACTTC
CDR3: CASSEIWVGGLGEQYF

V: TRBV6-5
J: TRBJ2-7
size: few
D: .
DNA: TGTGCCAGCAGTGGGGACATCCCCCACGAGCAGTACTTC
CDR3: CASSGDIPHEQYF

V: TRBV19
J: TRBJ1-1
size: few
D: .
DNA: TGTGCCAGTATCGGAGGGTCCCTGAACACTGAAGCTTTCTTT
CDR3: CASIGGSLNTEAFF

V: TRBV7-8
J: TRBJ1-2
size: .
D: .
DNA: TGTGCCAGCAGCTTGGCTGAGAACTATGGCTACACCTTC
CDR3: CASSLAENYGYTF

V: TRBV7-6
J: TRBJ1-1
size: .
D: .
DNA: TGTGCCAGCAGCTCGAGCCCAGGACAGACGAACACTGAAGCTTTCTTT
CDR3: CASSSSPGQTNTEAFF

V: TRBV5-1
J: TRBJ2-3
size: .
D: .
DNA: TGCGCCAGCAGCCCCTTACTTAAGAGGCCGGGTGGAGGGACAGATACGCAGTATTTT
CDR3: CASSPLLKRPGGGTDTQYF

V: TRBV18
J: TRBJ1-1
size: few
D: .
DNA: TGTGCCAGCTCATCGCGTGAGGGGGAGCGGGCTTTCTTT
CDR3: CASSSREGERAFF

V: TRBV7-2
J: TRBJ2-3
size: .
D: TRBD1
DNA: TGTGCCAGCAGCAAAAACCCGGGACAGGGTAACACAGATACGCAGTATTTT
CDR3: CASSKNPGQGNTDTQYF

V: TRBV7-9
J: TRBJ2-1
size: .
D: TRBD1
DNA: TGTGCCAGCAGCTTTGACAGGGGGTACAATGAGCAGTTCTTC
CDR3: CASSFDRGYNEQFF